The text below deals with one T cell receptor (beta chain). Its antigen is unknown. Trimming removed 0 bases from V and 7 bases from J, with 10 bases in between. CDR3 length: 14 amino acids. Germline V gene sequence: CDR1 MGHRA, CDR2 YSYEKL. The data were obtained in a study of shared clonotypes between healthy human individuals. Clones were sequenced by immunoSEQ multiplex PCR, and TCRdb holds only the in-frame ones, with some missing. The sample lists about 2 million clones, 95% seen once, with about 0.13% in the top ten. Study-wide results and limits: Larger estimated richness was generally seen in naive subsets than in memory subsets. Sampling covered nothing but blood. Tissue TCR repertoires likely differ from those found in blood.

The chain is built from TRBV4-1 and TRBJ1-5; D ambiguous. The sequence derives from a man between 18 and 29 years old in good health. Sequenced: naive CD4+ T cells sorted from blood. Subset noted: CD45RA+ positively selected. CDR3 coding DNA: TGCGCCAGCAGCCAAGAACCCGCTGGACAGCCCCAGCATTTT. Protein product: CASSQEPAGQPQHF.